Below, one T cell receptor beta chain is given with its context. This specimen belongs to a study of OX40 agonist ivuxolimab in advanced cancers. The germline CDR1 and CDR2 sequences are ENHRY and SYGVKD. CDR3 length: 17 residues. V lost 0 bases and J lost 5, with 17 bases in between. Sequenced by immunoSEQ multiplex PCR; TCRdb stores in-frame clones only, minus some. The table lists under 50,000 clones, 75% to 80% of them singletons. This chain connects TRBV10-3 to TRBJ1-5; possibly TRBD1 for D (5 bases). This clonotype was obtained from an adult with an advanced solid tumor such as melanoma, head and neck, liver or kidney cancer. The source material was CD4+ or CD8+ T cells sorted from blood, sampled in a trial of the OX40 agonist ivuxolimab. CDR3 residues: CAISESNNPGVDQPQHF. CDR3 sequence (DNA): TGTGCCATCAGTGAGTCGAATAATCCGGGGGTCGATCAGCCCCAGCATTTT.